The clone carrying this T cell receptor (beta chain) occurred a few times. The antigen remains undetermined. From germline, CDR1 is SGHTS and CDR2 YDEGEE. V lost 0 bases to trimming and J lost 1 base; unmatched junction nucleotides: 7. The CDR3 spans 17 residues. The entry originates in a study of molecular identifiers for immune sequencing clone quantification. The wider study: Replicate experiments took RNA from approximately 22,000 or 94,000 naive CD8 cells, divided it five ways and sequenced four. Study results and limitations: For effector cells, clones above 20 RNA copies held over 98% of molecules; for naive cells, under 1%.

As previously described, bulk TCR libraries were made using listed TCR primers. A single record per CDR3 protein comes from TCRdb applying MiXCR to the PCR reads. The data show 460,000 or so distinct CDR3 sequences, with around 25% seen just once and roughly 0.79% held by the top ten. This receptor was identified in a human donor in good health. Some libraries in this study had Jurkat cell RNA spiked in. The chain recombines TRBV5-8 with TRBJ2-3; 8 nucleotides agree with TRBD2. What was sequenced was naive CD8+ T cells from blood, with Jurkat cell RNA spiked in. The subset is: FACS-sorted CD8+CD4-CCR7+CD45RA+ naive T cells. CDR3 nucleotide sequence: TGTGCCAGCAGCTTGGAAGGCGGCGGGGGGCGCACAGATACGCAGTATTTT. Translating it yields CASSLEGGGGRTDTQYF. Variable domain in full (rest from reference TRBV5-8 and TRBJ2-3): EAGVTQSPTHLIKTRGQQATLRCSPISGHTSVYWYQQALGLGLQFLLWYDEGEERNRGNFPPRFSGRQFPNYSSELNVNALELEDSALYLCASSLEGGGGRTDTQYFGPGTRLTVL.